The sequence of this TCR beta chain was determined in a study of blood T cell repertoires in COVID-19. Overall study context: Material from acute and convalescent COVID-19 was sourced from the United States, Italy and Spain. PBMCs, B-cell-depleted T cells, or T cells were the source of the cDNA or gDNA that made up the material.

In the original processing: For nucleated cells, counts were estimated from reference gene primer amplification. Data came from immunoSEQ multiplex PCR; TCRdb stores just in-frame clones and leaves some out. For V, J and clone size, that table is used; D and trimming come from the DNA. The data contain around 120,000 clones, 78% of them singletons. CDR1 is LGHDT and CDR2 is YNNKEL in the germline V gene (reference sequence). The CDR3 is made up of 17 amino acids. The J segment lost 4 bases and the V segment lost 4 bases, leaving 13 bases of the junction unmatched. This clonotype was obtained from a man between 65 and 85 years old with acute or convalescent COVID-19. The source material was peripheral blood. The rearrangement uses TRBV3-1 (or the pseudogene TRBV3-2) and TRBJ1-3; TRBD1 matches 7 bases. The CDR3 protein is CASSPSGGGTKGNTIYF. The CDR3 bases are TGTGCCAGCAGCCCCTCGGGAGGGGGCACGAAAGGAAACACCATATATTTT.